This TCR beta chain was observed in a study of neoadjuvant anti-PD-1 for oral cavity cancer. In the study overall: Most patients had three to four biweekly doses of 3 mg/kg nivolumab before resection.

PBMC libraries mostly used about 500 ng of input genomic DNA, with six replicates per sample. Generated by immunoSEQ multiplex PCR, the TCRdb table keeps only in-frame clones and is missing some. The table has about 72,000 clones, about 83% seen once. Per the germline V gene, CDR1 is MNHEY and CDR2 is SVGAGI. The V gene lost 2 bases and the J gene lost 5 bases, with 9 bases spanning the gap. The CDR3 is 13 residues long. The clonotype comes from a person aged 40 to 85 with oral cavity squamous cell carcinoma. The chain employs TRBV6-5 and TRBJ1-2, with D hard to call. The source material was PBMCs, sampled before nivolumab (anti-PD-1) treatment. This chain's CDR3 is CASSYGTEYGYTF. Written as DNA, the CDR3 is TGTGCCAGCAGTTACGGAACAGAATATGGCTACACCTTC.